This T cell receptor beta chain was identified in a study of blood T cell repertoires in COVID-19. Study details: COVID-19 samples, acute and convalescent, were from the United States, Italy and Spain. T cells, B-cell-depleted T cells, or PBMCs provided the cDNA or gDNA that served as material.

Per the original data handling: For nucleated cells, counts were estimated from reference gene primer amplification. TCRdb keeps only in-frame clones here, not all; method: immunoSEQ multiplex PCR. That table supplies the V and J calls and clone size; D and trimming were determined from the DNA. The sample lists 60,000 to 100,000 clones, 80% to 90% seen once, with approximately 4.4% in the top ten. The sample was peripheral blood. This TCR was sampled from a man between 45 and 60 years old with active COVID-19.

The CDR3 DNA reads as TGTGCCAGCAGCCAAAACAGGGCTACACCCCTCCACTTT. It yields the protein CASSQNRATPLHF. This chain joins TRBV14 and TRBJ1-6; a weak D match, TRBD1 (6 bases). This CDR3 spans 13 amino acids. Germline assignment: CDR1 SGHDN and CDR2 FVKESK. The V gene lost 2 bases and the J gene lost 11 bases, with 10 bases spanning the gap.